This T cell receptor beta chain was identified during a study of pediatric ulcerative colitis. In the study overall: Over five patients showed pancolitis and two showed left-sided colitis. Study-wide findings and caveats: All ulcerative colitis patients, but no controls, carried a couple of rectal clonotypes.

Trimming shortened V by 2 bases and J by 0 bases, and 15 bases separated the two germline ends. The CDR3 is 17 residues long. Looked up from germline, CDR1 is SGHTA and CDR2 is FQGNSA. Each sample received Survey-level depth of up to 500,000 reads. Produced via immunoSEQ multiplex PCR; TCRdb's table is partial and in-frame only. Here the sample spans around 64,000 clones, 77% being singletons. As regards this clone: What it binds is not known.

The sample consisted of blood. The rearrangement links TRBV7-2 to TRBJ2-3; D remains ambiguous. This clonotype was sampled from a boy between 5 and 17 years old with moderate ulcerative colitis. This chain's CDR3 is CASSLWAASSSTDTQYF. CDR3 in DNA: TGTGCCAGCAGCTTATGGGCGGCGTCCTCTAGCACAGATACGCAGTATTTT. Complete variable domain (other parts from reference TRBV7-2 and TRBJ2-3): GAGVSQSPSNKVTEKGKDVELRCDPISGHTALYWYRQSLGQGLEFLIYFQGNSAPDKSGLPSDRFSAERTGGSVSTLTIQRTQQEDSAVYLCASSLWAASSSTDTQYFGPGTRLTVL.